This TCR beta chain emerged from a study of blood T cell repertoires in COVID-19. Trimming cost V 4 bases and J 0 bases, with 11 bases left between them. CDR1 is SGHRS, CDR2 YFSETQ, per germline. The CDR3 length is 16 residues. TCRdb keeps only in-frame clones here, not all; method: immunoSEQ multiplex PCR. The data contain under 100,000 clones, over 75% of them singletons. The specimen was peripheral blood. This sequence originates from a woman in her 70s with acute or convalescent COVID-19. This sequence joins TRBV5-1 and TRBJ2-6; D is undetermined. For the CDR3, the DNA is TGCGCCAGCAGCAAATTTACCAGCTCTGGGGCCAACGTCCTGACTTTC. It specifies CASSKFTSSGANVLTF.